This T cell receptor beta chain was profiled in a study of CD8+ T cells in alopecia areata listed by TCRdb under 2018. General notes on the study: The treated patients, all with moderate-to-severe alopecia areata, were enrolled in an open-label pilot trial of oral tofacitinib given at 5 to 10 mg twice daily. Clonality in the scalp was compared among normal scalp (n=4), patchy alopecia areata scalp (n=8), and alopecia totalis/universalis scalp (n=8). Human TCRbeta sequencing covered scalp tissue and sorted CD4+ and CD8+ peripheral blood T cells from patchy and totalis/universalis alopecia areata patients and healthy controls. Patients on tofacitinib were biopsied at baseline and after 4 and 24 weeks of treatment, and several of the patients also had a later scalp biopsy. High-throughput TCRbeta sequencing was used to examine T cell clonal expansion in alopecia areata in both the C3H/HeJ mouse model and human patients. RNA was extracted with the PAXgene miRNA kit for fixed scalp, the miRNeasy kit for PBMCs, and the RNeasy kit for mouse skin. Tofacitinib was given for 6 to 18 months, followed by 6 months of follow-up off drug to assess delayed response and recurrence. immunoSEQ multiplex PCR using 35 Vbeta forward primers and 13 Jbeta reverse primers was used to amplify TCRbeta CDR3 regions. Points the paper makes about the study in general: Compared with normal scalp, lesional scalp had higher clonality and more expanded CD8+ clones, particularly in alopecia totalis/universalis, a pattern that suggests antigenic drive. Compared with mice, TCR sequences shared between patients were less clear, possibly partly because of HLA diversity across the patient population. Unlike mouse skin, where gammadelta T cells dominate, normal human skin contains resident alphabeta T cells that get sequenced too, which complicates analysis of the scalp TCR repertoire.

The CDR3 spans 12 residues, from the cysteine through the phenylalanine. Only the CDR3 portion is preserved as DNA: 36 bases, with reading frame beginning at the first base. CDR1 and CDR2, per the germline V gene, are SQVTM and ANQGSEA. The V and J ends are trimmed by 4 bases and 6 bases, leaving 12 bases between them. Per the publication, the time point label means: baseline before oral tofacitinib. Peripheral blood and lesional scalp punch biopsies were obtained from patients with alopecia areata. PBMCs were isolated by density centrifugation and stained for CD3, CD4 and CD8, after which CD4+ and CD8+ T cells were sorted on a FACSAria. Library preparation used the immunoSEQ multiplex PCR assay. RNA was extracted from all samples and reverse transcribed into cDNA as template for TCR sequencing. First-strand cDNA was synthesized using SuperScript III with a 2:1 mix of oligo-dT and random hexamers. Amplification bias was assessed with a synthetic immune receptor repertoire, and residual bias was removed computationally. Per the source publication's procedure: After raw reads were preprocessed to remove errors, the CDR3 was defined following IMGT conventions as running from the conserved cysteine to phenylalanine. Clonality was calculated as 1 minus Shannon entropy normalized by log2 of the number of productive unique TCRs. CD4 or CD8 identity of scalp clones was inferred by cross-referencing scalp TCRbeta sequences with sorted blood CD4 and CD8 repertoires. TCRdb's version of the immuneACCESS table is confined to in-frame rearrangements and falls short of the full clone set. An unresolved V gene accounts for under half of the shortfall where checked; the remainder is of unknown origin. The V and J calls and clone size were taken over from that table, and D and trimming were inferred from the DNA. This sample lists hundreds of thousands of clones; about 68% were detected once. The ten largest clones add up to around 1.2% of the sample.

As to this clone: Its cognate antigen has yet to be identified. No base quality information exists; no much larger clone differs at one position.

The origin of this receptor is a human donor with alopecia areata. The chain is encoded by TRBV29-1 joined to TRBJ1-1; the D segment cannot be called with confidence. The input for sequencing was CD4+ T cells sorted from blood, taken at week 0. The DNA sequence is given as TGCAGCGTTGTTTCCCACTCCGCTGAAGCTTTCTTT. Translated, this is CSVVSHSAEAFF.